What follows are 5 T cell receptor beta chains derived from one specimen sequenced in a study of T-cell memory formation after mild COVID-19. One entry per CDR3 protein, called by TCRdb with MiXCR from the 5' RACE reads. The sample records tens of thousands of distinct CDR3 sequences, about 15% being singletons. The sample was PBMCs or a T cell subset sorted from them (not recorded which). These receptors all come from a man between 18 and 35 years old who had mild COVID-19 (a few samples of this study predate the infection). Cell type and time point are not known.

The table lists this clonotype with a few counts. The rearrangement links TRBV5-1 to TRBJ1-1; no firm D call. The CDR3 spans 14 residues. Germline assignment: CDR1 SGHRS and CDR2 YFSETQ. The V end lost 1 base, the J end lost 0 bases, and 7 bases lay between the germline ends. CDR3 nucleotide sequence: TGCGCCAGCAGCTTGTGGGATATGAACACTGAAGCTTTCTTT. Protein: CASSLWDMNTEAFF.

This clonotype was seen at least ten times. This rearrangement joins TRBV6-5 to TRBJ1-6; the D is unclear. This CDR3 contains 12 residues. V shed 5 bases and J shed 14 bases, with 13 bases lying between them. The V gene's germline CDR1 is MNHEY and CDR2 SVGAGI. CDR3 sequence: CASSQDGGSLHF. The CDR3 DNA sequence: TGTGCCAGCAGTCAGGACGGAGGGTCCCTCCACTTT.

This clonotype was observed many times. V is TRBV6-2 or TRBV6-3 and J is TRBJ1-2, with 7 positions matching TRBD1. Germline CDR1 is MNHEY and CDR2 is SVGEGT. With 0 bases clipped from V and 7 bases from J, the junction kept 11 bases outside the gene matches. The CDR3 contains 16 residues. The CDR3 loop is CASSYSPIDRVSGYTF. The CDR3 DNA reads as TGTGCCAGCAGTTACTCCCCCATCGACAGGGTTTCTGGCTACACCTTC.

The CDR3 DNA is TGTGCCAGCAGCGCCCTAGGGGGCACCTACGAGCAGTACTTC. It codes for CASSALGGTYEQYF. The chain is built from TRBV7-9 and TRBJ2-7, with TRBD1 identical over 7 bases. Trimming at V came to 5 bases and at J to 2 bases, leaving 6 bases not matched to a gene. The CDR3 is made up of 14 amino acids. Germline V gene data show CDR1 as SEHNR and CDR2 as FQNEAQ (reference sequence).

This chain connects TRBV5-6 to TRBJ1-3, with D unclear. In germline, CDR1 is SGHDT, CDR2 YYEEEE. The CDR3 runs to 16 residues. The ends were cut back, 3 bases at V and 0 bases at J, with 13 bases in the middle. In DNA form, the CDR3 reads TGTGCCAGCAGCTCGAGAGAGCTCAACTCTGGAAACACCATATATTTT. It codes for CASSSRELNSGNTIYF. Combining the CDR3 with reference TRBV5-6 and TRBJ1-3 gives the whole variable domain DAGVTQSPTHLIKTRGQQVTLRCSPKSGHDTVSWYQQALGQGPQFIFQYYEEEERQRGNFPDRFSGHQFPNYSSELNVNALLLGDSALYLCASSSRELNSGNTIYFGEGSWLTVV.